Listed here is a single TCR beta chain. The same CDR3 arises from other DNA sequences in this sample as well. The data derive from a study of T cells after somatic rescue of genetic block. Clones were sequenced by immunoSEQ multiplex PCR, and TCRdb holds only the in-frame ones, with some missing. Of roughly 55,000 clones in the sample, approximately 96% were seen once. The sample consisted of peripheral blood mononuclear cells (PBMCs). The TCR originated in a child less than two years old.

The CDR3 DNA is TGTGCCAGCAGCTTGGCAGGATCCTACGAGCAGTACTTC. The encoded protein is CASSLAGSYEQYF. The chain carries TRBV7-3 and TRBJ2-7; D ambiguous. Germline lookup yields CDR1 SGHTA and CDR2 FQGTGA. The CDR3 extends over 13 amino acids. The ends were cut back, 3 bases at V and 1 base at J, with 7 bases in the middle.